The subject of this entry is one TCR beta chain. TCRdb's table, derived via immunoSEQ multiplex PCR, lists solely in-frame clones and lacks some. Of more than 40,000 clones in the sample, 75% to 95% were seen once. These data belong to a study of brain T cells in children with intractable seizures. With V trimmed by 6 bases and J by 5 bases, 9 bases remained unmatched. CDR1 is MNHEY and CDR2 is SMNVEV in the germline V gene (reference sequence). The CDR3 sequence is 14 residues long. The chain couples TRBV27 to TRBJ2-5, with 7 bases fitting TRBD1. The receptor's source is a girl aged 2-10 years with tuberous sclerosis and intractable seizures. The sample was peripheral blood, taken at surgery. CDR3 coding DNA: TGTGCCAGCAGGCCCCGGGACAGTTGGGAGACCCAGTACTTC. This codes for CASRPRDSWETQYF.